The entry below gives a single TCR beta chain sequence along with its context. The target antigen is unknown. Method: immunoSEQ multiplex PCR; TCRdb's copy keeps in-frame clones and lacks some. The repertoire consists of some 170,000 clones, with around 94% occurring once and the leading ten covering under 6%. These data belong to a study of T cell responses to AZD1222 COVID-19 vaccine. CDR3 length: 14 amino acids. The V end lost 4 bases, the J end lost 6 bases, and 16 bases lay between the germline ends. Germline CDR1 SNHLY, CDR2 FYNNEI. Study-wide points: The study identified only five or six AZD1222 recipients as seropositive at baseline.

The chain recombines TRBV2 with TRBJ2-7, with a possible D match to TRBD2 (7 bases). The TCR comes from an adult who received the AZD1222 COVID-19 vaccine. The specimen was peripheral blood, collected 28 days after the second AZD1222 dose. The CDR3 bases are TGTGCCAGCAGTGTTGAAAGGGGGAGGGTCGAGCAGTACTTC. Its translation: CASSVERGRVEQYF.